The 9 T cell receptor beta chains below come from one sample, sequenced in a study of blood T cell repertoires in COVID-19. Clones were read by immunoSEQ multiplex PCR, and TCRdb kept only the in-frame ones, dropping some. The table includes 540,000 or so clones, roughly nine tenths detected once. The sequenced sample consisted of peripheral blood. Receptors were obtained from a woman aged 50 to 60 with COVID-19, enrolled during active disease.

The chain combines TRBV5-1 with TRBJ2-7; 9 bases map to TRBD1. Per germline, CDR1 SGHRS and CDR2 YFSETQ. The V segment lost 7 bases and the J segment 3 bases; nucleotides outside the gene matches: 8. CDR3 length equals 14 residues. This chain's CDR3 is CASGHRGLGYEQYF. The DNA for the CDR3 is TGCGCCAGCGGACACAGGGGGCTGGGCTACGAGCAGTACTTC.

The chain links TRBV2 to TRBJ1-1; 9 nucleotides match TRBD1. Germline V lookup: CDR1 SNHLY, CDR2 FYNNEI. The CDR3 has 15 residues. The trim removed 6 bases at V and 1 base at J, leaving 6 bases unmatched. The CDR3 coding sequence is TGTGCCAGCAGCCACAGGGGGCCTAGGAACACTGAAGCTTTCTTT. Translation gives CASSHRGPRNTEAFF. The full variable domain, with the rest looked up from reference TRBV2 and TRBJ1-1, is EPEVTQTPSHQVTQMGQEVILRCVPISNHLYFYWYRQILGQKVEFLVSFYNNEISEKSEIFDDQFSVERPDGSNFTLKIRSTKLEDSAMYFCASSHRGPRNTEAFFGQGTRLTVV.

The chain couples TRBV7-8 to TRBJ1-6; tentatively, D is TRBD1 (6 bases). Trimming stripped 5 bases from V and 7 bases from J, with 15 bases between. Germline assignment: CDR1 SGHVS and CDR2 FQNEAQ. The CDR3 consists of 15 residues. CDR3: CASSINRVENSPLHF. The CDR3 DNA reads as TGTGCCAGCAGCATAAACAGGGTTGAGAATTCACCCCTCCACTTT.

CDR3 nucleotide sequence: TGTGCCAGCAGCCCGGGCACAGATACGCAGTATTTT. Translating it yields CASSPGTDTQYF. The V and J genes are TRBV7-2 and TRBJ2-3; no firm D call. The ends were cut back, 5 bases at V and 1 base at J, with 4 bases in the middle. The V gene's germline CDR1 is SGHTA and CDR2 FQGNSA. The CDR3 is 12 amino acids.

The chain links TRBV9 to TRBJ1-2; TRBD1 aligns across 11 bases. Looked up from germline, CDR1 is SGDLS and CDR2 is YYNGEE. J was trimmed by 8 bases and V by 4 bases; bases with no gene match: 10. CDR3 length: 15 residues. The CDR3 spells CASSSYGQGAWGYTF. DNA of the CDR3: TGTGCCAGCAGCTCTTACGGACAGGGGGCGTGGGGCTACACCTTC.

For the CDR3, the DNA is TGTGCCATCAGGGGGACAGGGAAAGACTATGGCTACACCTTC. Its translation: CAIRGTGKDYGYTF. This sequence joins TRBV10-3 and TRBJ1-2; 9 bases align to TRBD1. Germline V gives CDR1 ENHRY, CDR2 SYGVKD. The CDR3 totals 14 residues. Trimming removed 6 bases from V and 3 bases from J; junction bases left unmatched: 5.

The chain uses TRBV27 and TRBJ2-3, with D unresolved. CDR1 and CDR2 (germline): MNHEY, SMNVEV (reference sequence). The CDR3 runs 14 residues. Trimming removed 5 bases from V and 2 bases from J, with 11 bases in between. In nucleotides, the CDR3 is TGTGCCAGCAGTGACCCCGGGTCCACAGATACGCAGTATTTT. Protein product: CASSDPGSTDTQYF.

This clone is deemed medium-sized. The chain uses TRBV29-1 and TRBJ1-3; TRBD1 agrees at 7 bases. CDR1 is SQVTM, CDR2 ANQGSEA, per germline. The V and J ends lost 4 bases and 1 base, in that order; junction bases with no gene match: 13. CDR3 length: 17 amino acids. CDR3 bases: TGCAGCGTTGTTCCCCTTACAGGGGAATCTTCTGGAAACACCATATATTTT. It codes for CSVVPLTGESSGNTIYF. Together with reference TRBV29-1 and TRBJ1-3, the CDR3 gives the full variable domain: SAVISQKPSRDICQRGTSLTIQCQVDSQVTMMFWYRQQPGQSLTLIATANQGSEATYESGFVIDKFPISRPNLTFSTLTVSNMSPEDSSIYLCSVVPLTGESSGNTIYFGEGSWLTVV.

This sequence joins TRBV30 and TRBJ2-1; possibly TRBD2 for D (6 bases). Germline V gene data show CDR1 as GTSNPN and CDR2 as SVGIG (reference sequence). The germline V and J ends were trimmed by 5 bases and 7 bases, with 6 bases remaining between them. CDR3 length: 10 amino acids. Written as DNA, the CDR3 is TGTGCCTGGGGGGGGAATGAGCAGTTCTTC. Its translation is CAWGGNEQFF.